Listed below are T cell receptor beta chains from one sample, sequenced in a study of shared clonotypes between healthy human individuals. Libraries were prepared by immunoSEQ multiplex PCR; TCRdb keeps only in-frame clonotypes and omits some of them. The sample has more than 2 million clones; around 95% are singletons. Source material: naive CD4+ T cells sorted from blood. The origin of the receptors is a man aged 18 to 35 in good health. CDR3s include the opening cysteine and the closing phenylalanine or tryptophan. The order of the fields is J gene, CDR3 length, V gene, CDR3 protein.

j_gene: TRBJ2-1; len: 14; v_gene: TRBV29-1; CDR3aa: CSVEARGRYNEQFF
j_gene: TRBJ2-7; len: 15; v_gene: TRBV10-1; CDR3aa: CASSESAVGIYEQYF
j_gene: TRBJ2-7; len: 15; v_gene: TRBV5-6; CDR3aa: CASSLGVAGTYEQYF
j_gene: TRBJ1-1; len: 15; v_gene: TRBV25-1; CDR3aa: CASTQGQGSSTEAFF
j_gene: TRBJ2-2; len: 15; v_gene: TRBV27; CDR3aa: CASSRPRTGHRELFF
j_gene: TRBJ1-5; len: 15; v_gene: TRBV6-5; CDR3aa: CASSYVQGMNQPQHF
j_gene: TRBJ1-4; len: 15; v_gene: TRBV5-6; CDR3aa: CASSLEAGRIEKLFF
j_gene: TRBJ1-5; len: 16; v_gene: TRBV15; CDR3aa: CATVQDTPGGNQPQHF
j_gene: TRBJ2-7; len: 12; v_gene: TRBV5-8; CDR3aa: CASSLVRLEQYF
j_gene: TRBJ1-4; len: 17; v_gene: TRBV7-2; CDR3aa: CASSLGTGGTRNEKLFF
j_gene: TRBJ1-5; len: 15; v_gene: TRBV6-1; CDR3aa: CASSEGPTGNQPQHF
j_gene: TRBJ2-3; len: 14; v_gene: TRBV25-1; CDR3aa: CASSEFPFTDTQYF
j_gene: TRBJ1-1; len: 12; v_gene: TRBV5-1; CDR3aa: CASSYGNTEAFF